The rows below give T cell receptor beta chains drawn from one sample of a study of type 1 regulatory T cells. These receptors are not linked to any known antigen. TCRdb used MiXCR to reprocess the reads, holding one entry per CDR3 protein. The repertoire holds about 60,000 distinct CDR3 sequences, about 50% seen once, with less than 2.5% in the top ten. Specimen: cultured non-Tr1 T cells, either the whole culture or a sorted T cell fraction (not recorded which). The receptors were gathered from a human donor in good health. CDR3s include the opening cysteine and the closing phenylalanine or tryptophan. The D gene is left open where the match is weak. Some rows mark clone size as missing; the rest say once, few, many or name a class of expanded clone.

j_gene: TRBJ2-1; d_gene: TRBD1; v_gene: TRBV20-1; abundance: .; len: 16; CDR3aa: CSARRTGLSSYNEQFF; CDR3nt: TGCAGTGCTAGACGGACAGGGCTGAGCTCCTACAATGAGCAGTTCTTC
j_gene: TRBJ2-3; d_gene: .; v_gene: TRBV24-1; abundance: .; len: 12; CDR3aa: CATSDPPDTQYF; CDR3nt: TGTGCCACCAGTGACCCTCCGGATACGCAGTATTTT
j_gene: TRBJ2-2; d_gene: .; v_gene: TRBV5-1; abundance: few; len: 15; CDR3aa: CASSIRHGGTGELFF; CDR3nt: TGCGCCAGCAGTATCAGACATGGAGGGACCGGGGAGCTGTTTTTT
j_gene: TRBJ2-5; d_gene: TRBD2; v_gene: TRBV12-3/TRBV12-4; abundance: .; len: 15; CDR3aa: CASSPWTSGKETQYF; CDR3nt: TGTGCCAGCAGCCCATGGACTAGCGGAAAAGAGACCCAGTACTTC
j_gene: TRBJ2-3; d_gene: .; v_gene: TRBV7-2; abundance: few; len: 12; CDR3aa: CASSPYTDTQYF; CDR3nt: TGTGCCAGCAGCCCGTATACAGATACGCAGTATTTT
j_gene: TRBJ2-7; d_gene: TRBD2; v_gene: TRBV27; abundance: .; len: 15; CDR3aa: CASRTPGAGAYEQYF; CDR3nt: TGTGCCAGCAGAACCCCCGGTGCGGGGGCCTACGAGCAGTACTTC
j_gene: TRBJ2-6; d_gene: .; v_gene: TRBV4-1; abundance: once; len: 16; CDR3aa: CDSSQDTGSGANVLTF; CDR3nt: TGCGACAGCAGCCAAGATACGGGCTCTGGGGCCAACGTCCTGACTTTC
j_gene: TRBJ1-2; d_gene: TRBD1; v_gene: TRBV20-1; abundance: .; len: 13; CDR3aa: CSAMTQGAAGYTF; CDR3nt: TGCAGTGCTATGACTCAGGGGGCAGCTGGCTACACCTTC
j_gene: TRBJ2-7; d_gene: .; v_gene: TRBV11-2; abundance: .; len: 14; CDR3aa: CASSLAHPPYEQYF; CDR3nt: TGTGCCAGCAGCTTAGCACACCCACCCTACGAGCAGTACTTC
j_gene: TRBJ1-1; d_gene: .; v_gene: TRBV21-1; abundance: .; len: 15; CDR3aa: CASMGQGAMNTEAFF; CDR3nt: TGTGCCAGCATGGGACAGGGGGCTATGAACACTGAAGCTTTCTTT
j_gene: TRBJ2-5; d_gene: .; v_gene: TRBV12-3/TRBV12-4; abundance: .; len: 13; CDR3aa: CASSPTGLETQYF; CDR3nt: TGTGCCAGCAGTCCCACGGGGTTGGAGACCCAGTACTTC
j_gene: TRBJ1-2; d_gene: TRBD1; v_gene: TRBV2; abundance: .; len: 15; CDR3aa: CASSEDGTGGSGYTF; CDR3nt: TGTGCCAGCAGTGAAGACGGGACAGGGGGCTCGGGCTACACCTTC
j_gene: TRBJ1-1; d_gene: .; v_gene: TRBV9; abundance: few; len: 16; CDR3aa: CASSVGGVSTNTEAFF; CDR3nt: TGTGCCAGCAGCGTAGGGGGTGTATCTACGAACACTGAAGCTTTCTTT
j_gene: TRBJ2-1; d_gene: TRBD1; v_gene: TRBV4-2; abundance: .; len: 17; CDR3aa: CASSQDAGQGHGNEQFF; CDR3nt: TGTGCCAGCAGCCAAGATGCCGGACAGGGGCATGGTAATGAGCAGTTCTTC
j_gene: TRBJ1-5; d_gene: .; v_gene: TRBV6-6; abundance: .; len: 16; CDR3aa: CASSYQQGFSNQPQHF; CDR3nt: TGTGCCAGCAGTTACCAACAGGGTTTCAGCAATCAGCCCCAGCATTTT
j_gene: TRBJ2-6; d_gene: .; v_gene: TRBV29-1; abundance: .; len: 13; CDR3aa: CSVLGSGANVLTF; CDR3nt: TGCAGCGTTTTGGGCTCTGGGGCCAACGTCCTGACTTTC
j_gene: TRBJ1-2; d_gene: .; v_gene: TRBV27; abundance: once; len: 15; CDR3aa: CASSLSRQNYYGYTF; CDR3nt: TGTGCCAGCAGTTTATCGAGACAGAACTACTATGGCTACACCTTC
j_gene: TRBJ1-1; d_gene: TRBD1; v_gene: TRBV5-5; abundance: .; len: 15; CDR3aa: CASSLARTGGAEAFF; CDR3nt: TGTGCCAGCAGCTTGGCGCGGACAGGGGGGGCTGAAGCTTTCTTT
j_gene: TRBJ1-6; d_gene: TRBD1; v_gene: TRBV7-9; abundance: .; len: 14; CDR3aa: CASSQGQGDSPLHF; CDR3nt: TGTGCCAGCAGCCAGGGACAGGGGGATTCACCCCTCCACTTT
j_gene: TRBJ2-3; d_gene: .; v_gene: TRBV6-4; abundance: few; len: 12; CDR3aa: CASSFRRPGQYF; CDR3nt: TGTGCCAGCAGTTTTCGGAGACCGGGGCAGTATTTT
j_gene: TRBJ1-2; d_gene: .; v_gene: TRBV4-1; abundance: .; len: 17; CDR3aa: CASSQDGAVTGRYGYTF; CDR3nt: TGCGCCAGCAGCCAAGATGGGGCTGTAACAGGACGATATGGCTACACCTTC
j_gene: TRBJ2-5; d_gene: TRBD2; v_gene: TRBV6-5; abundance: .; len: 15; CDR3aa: CASSQTSGGQETQYF; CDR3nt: TGTGCCAGCAGTCAGACTAGCGGGGGTCAAGAGACCCAGTACTTC
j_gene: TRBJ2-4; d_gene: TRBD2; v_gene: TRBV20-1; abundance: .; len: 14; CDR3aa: CSAQRGATKNIQYF; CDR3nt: TGCAGTGCGCAGCGGGGCGCGACCAAAAACATTCAGTACTTC
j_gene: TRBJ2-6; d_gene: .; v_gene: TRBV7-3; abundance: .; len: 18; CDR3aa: CASSAPGLSPSGANVLTF; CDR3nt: TGTGCCAGCAGCGCACCGGGACTCTCCCCCTCTGGGGCCAACGTCCTGACTTTC
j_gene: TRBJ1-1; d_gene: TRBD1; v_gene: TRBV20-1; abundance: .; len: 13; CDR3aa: CSAITGVRTEAFF; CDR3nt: TGCAGTGCGATTACAGGGGTGAGGACTGAAGCTTTCTTT
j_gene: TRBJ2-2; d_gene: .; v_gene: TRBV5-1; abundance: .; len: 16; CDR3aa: CASSLSVQGNTGELFF; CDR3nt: TGCGCCAGCAGCTTGTCGGTCCAGGGGAACACCGGGGAGCTGTTTTTT
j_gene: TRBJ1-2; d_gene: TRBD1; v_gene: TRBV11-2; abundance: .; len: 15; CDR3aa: CASSLRWGQGDGYTF; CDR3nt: TGTGCCAGCAGCTTACGATGGGGACAGGGGGATGGCTACACCTTC
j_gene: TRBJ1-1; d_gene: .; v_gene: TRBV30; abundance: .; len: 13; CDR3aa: CAWSGSGLTEAFF; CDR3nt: TGTGCCTGGAGTGGGTCAGGGCTGACTGAAGCTTTCTTT
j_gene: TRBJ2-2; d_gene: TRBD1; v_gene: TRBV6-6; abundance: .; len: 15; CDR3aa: CASNRQGANTGELFF; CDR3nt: TGTGCCAGCAACCGACAGGGGGCGAACACCGGGGAGCTGTTTTTT
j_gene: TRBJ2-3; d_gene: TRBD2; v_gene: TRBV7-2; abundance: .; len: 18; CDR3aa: CASSLDILAGGPADTQYF; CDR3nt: TGTGCCAGCAGCTTAGACATACTAGCGGGGGGGCCGGCAGATACGCAGTATTTT
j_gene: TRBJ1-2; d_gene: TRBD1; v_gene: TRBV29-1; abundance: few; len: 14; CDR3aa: CSVDAPGQGAGYTF; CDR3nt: TGCAGCGTTGACGCACCGGGACAGGGGGCTGGCTACACCTTC